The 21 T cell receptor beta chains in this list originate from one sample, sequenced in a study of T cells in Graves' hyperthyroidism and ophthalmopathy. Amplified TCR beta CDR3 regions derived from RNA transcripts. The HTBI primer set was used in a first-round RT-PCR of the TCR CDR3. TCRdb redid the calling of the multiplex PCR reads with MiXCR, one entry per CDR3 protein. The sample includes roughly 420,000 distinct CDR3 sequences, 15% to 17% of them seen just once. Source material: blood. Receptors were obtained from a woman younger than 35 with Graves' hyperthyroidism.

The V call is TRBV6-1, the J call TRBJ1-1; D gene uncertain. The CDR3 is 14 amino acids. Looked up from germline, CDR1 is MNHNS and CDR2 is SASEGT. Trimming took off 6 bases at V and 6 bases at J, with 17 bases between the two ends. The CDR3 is CASSTVRLAAEAFF. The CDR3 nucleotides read TGTGCCAGCAGCACGGTTAGGCTTGCGGCTGAAGCTTTCTTT.

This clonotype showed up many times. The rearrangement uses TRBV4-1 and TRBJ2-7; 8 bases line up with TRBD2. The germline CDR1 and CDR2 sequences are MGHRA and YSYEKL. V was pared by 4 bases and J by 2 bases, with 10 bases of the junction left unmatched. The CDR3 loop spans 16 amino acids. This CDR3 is CASSPEELAGTYEQYF. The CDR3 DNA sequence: TGCGCCAGCAGCCCAGAAGAGCTAGCGGGTACCTACGAGCAGTACTTC.

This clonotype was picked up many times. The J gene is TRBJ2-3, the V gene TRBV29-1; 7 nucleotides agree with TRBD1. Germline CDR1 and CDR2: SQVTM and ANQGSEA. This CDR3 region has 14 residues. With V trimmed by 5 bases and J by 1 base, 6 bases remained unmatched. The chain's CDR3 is CSVHQGVGTDTQYF. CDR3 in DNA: TGCAGCGTTCACCAGGGGGTTGGCACAGATACGCAGTATTTT.

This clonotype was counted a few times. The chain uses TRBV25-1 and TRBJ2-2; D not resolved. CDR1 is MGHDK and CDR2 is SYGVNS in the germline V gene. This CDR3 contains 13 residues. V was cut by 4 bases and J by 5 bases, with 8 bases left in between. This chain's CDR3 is CASSGVVTGELFF. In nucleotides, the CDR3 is TGTGCCAGCAGTGGGGTTGTAACCGGGGAGCTGTTTTTT.

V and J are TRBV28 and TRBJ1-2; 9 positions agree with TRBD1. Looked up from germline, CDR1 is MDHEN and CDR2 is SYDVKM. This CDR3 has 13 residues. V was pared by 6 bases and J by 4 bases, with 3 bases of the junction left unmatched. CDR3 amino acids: CASRQGQGYGYTF. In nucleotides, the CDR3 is TGTGCCAGCAGACAGGGACAGGGCTATGGCTACACCTTC.

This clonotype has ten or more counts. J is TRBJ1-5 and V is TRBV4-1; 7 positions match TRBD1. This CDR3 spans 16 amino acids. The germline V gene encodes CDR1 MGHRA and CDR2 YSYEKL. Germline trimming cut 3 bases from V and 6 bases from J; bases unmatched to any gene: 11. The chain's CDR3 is CASSHARQGGPQPQHF. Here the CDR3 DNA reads TGCGCCAGCAGCCACGCTCGACAGGGAGGGCCTCAGCCCCAGCATTTT.

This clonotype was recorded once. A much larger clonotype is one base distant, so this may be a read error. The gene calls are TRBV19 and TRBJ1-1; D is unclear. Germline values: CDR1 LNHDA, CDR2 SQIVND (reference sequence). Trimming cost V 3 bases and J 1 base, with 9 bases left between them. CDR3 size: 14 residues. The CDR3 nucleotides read TGTGCCAGTAGTATGACACCGGGGAACACTGAAGCTTTCTTT. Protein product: CASSMTPGNTEAFF.

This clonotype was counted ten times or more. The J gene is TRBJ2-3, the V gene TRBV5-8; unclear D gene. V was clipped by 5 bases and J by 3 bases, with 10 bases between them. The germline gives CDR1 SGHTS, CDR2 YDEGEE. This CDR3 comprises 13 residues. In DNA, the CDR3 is TGTGCCAGCAGGGTTTTTGGAACAGATACGCAGTATTTT. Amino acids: CASRVFGTDTQYF. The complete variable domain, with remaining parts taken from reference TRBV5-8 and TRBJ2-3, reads EAGVTQSPTHLIKTRGQQATLRCSPISGHTSVYWYQQALGLGLQFLLWYDEGEERNRGNFPPRFSGRQFPNYSSELNVNALELEDSALYLCASRVFGTDTQYFGPGTRLTVL.

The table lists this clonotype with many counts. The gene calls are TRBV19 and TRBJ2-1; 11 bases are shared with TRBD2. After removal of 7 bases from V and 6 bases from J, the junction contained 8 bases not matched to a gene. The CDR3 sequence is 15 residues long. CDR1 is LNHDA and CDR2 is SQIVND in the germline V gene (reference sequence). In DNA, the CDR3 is TGTGCCAGTACCCCAACTAGCGGGAGTGGCAATGAGCAGTTCTTC. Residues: CASTPTSGSGNEQFF.

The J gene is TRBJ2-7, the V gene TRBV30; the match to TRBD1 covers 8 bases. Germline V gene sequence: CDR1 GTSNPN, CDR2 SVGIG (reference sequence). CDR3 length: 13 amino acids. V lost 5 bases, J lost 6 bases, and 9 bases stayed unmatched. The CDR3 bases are TGTGCCTGGGGGGGGACAGGCGCTGCCGAGCAGTACTTC. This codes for CAWGGTGAAEQYF.

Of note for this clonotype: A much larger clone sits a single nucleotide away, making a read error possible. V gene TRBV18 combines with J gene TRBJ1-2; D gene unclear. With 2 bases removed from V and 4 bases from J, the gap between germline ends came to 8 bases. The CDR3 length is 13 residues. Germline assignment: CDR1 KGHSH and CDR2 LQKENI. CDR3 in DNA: TGTGCCAGCTCACCATCTTTTGCCTATGGCTACACCTTC. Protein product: CASSPSFAYGYTF.

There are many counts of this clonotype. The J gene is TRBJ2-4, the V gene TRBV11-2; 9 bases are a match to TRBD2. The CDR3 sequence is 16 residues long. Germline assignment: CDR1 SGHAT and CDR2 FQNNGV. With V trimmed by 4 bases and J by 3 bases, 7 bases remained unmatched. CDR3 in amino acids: CASSYSGGASKNIQYF. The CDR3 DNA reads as TGTGCCAGCAGCTATAGCGGGGGAGCGAGCAAAAACATTCAGTACTTC. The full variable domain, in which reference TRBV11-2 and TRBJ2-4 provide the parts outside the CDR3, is EAGVAQSPRYKIIEKRQSVAFWCNPISGHATLYWYQQILGQGPKLLIQFQNNGVVDDSQLPKDRFSAERLKGVDSTLKIQPAKLEDSAVYLCASSYSGGASKNIQYFGAGTRLSVL.

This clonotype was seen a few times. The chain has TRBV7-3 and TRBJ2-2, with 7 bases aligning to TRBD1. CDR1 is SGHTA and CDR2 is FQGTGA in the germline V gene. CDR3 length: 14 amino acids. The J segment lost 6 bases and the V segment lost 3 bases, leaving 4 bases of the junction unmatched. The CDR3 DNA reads TGTGCCAGCAGCTTCTCGACAGGGCCCGGGGAGCTGTTTTTT. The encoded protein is CASSFSTGPGELFF.

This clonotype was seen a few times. The CDR3 spells CASSFLRDRGPLGTQYF. The CDR3 DNA reads as TGTGCCAGCAGTTTCCTCCGGGACAGGGGTCCATTAGGGACGCAGTATTTT. J is TRBJ2-3 and V is TRBV28, with TRBD1 identical over 10 bases. The CDR3 runs to 17 residues. V gave up 3 bases and J gave up 9 bases; unmatched junction bases: 15. From germline, CDR1 is MDHEN and CDR2 SYDVKM.

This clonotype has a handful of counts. The CDR3 sequence: CASSERDQPQHF. The CDR3 DNA is TGTGCCAGCAGTGAAAGGGATCAGCCCCAGCATTTT. V usage is TRBV6-1 and J usage is TRBJ1-5; no firm D call. Trimming cost V 2 bases and J 5 bases, with 4 bases left between them. Looked up from germline, CDR1 is MNHNS and CDR2 is SASEGT. The CDR3 consists of 12 residues.

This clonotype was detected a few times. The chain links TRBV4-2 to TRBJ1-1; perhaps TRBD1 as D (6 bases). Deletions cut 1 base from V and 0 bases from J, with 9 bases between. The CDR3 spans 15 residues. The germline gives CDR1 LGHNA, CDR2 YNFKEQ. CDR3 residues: CASSQGEGVNTEAFF. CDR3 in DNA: TGTGCCAGCAGCCAAGGTGAGGGGGTGAACACTGAAGCTTTCTTT.

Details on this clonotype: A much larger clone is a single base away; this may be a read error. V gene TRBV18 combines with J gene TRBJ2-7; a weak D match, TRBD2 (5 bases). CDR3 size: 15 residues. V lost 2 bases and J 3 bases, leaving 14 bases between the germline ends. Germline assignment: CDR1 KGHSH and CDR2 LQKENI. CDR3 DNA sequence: TGTGCCAGCTCACCAGAGACTGGACTTCTCTACGAGCAGTACTTC. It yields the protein CASSPETGLLYEQYF.

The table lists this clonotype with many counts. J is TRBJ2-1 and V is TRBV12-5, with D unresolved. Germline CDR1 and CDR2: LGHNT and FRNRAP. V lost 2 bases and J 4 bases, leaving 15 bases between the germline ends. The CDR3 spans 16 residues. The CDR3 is CASGLRRKTQYNEQFF. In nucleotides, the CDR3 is TGTGCTAGTGGTTTGCGGCGCAAAACCCAATACAATGAGCAGTTCTTC. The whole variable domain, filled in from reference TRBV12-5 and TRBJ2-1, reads DARVTQTPRHKVTEMGQEVTMRCQPILGHNTVFWYRQTMMQGLELLAYFRNRAPLDDSGMPKDRFSAEMPDATLATLKIQPSEPRDSAVYFCASGLRRKTQYNEQFFGPGTRLTVL.

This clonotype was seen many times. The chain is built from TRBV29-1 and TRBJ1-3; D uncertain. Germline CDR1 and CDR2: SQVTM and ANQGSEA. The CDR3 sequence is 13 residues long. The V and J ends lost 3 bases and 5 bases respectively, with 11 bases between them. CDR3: CSVDLPGRNTIYF. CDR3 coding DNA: TGCAGCGTTGACCTCCCCGGGCGAAACACCATATATTTT. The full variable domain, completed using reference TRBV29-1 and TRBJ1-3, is SAVISQKPSRDICQRGTSLTIQCQVDSQVTMMFWYRQQPGQSLTLIATANQGSEATYESGFVIDKFPISRPNLTFSTLTVSNMSPEDSSIYLCSVDLPGRNTIYFGEGSWLTVV.

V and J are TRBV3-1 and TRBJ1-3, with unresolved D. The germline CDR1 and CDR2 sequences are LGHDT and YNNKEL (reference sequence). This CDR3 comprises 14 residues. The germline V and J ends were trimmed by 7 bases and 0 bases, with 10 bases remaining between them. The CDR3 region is CASTSANSGNTIYF. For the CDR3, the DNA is TGTGCCAGCACTTCGGCGAACTCTGGAAACACCATATATTTT.

The CDR3 DNA reads as TGTGCCAGCAGCTTAGATGGGGGGCTGTGGGAGACCCAGTACTTC. It specifies CASSLDGGLWETQYF. The rearrangement links TRBV11-2 to TRBJ2-5; D is possibly TRBD1 or TRBD2 (6 bases each). The V end was cut by 0 bases, the J end by 5 bases, with 13 bases between. Germline V lookup: CDR1 SGHAT, CDR2 FQNNGV. This CDR3 has 15 amino acids.